Below, 20 T cell receptor beta chains from the same sample are listed, as sequenced in a study of CD8+ T cells in alopecia areata. TCR sequencing used cDNA made by reverse transcription of extracted RNA. Repertoires were generated with immunoSEQ multiplex PCR, while TCRdb's copy carries only in-frame clones and drops some. The sample has about 200,000 clones, roughly 60% seen once. Treatment: oral pan-JAK inhibitor, 5-10 mg twice daily. The sequencing here drew on CD4+ T cells sorted from blood, taken at week 24, from a patient treated with tofacitinib. The receptors were gathered from a human donor with alopecia areata.

This clone was counted a few times. The chain joins TRBV11-3 to TRBJ1-5; no definite D call. Germline lookup yields CDR1 SGHNT and CDR2 YENEEA. Deletions cut 3 bases from V and 3 bases from J, with 6 bases between. CDR3 length: 13 residues. The CDR3 DNA follows: TGTGCCAGCAGCTTCTTCTCCAATCAGCCCCAGCATTTT. It encodes CASSFFSNQPQHF.

The CDR3 region is CAWNIAGTGEQYF. The CDR3 bases are TGTGCCTGGAATATCGCCGGGACAGGAGAGCAGTACTTC. The chain couples TRBV30 to TRBJ2-7, with 8 bases that match TRBD1. CDR1 is GTSNPN and CDR2 is SVGIG in the germline V gene (reference sequence). This CDR3 has 13 residues. Trimming at V came to 4 bases and at J to 7 bases, leaving 9 bases not matched to a gene. Complete variable domain (other parts from reference TRBV30 and TRBJ2-7): SQTIHQWPATLVQPVGSPLSLECTVEGTSNPNLYWYRQAAGRGLQLLFYSVGIGQISSEVPQNLSASRPQDRQFILSSKKLLLSDSGFYLCAWNIAGTGEQYFGPGTRLTVT.

This clone turned up a few times. The genes are TRBV5-1 and TRBJ2-1; 8 bases align to TRBD2. Germline V lookup: CDR1 SGHRS, CDR2 YFSETQ. The CDR3 is 13 amino acids. The trim removed 1 base at V and 9 bases at J, leaving 3 bases unmatched. DNA of the CDR3: TGCGCCAGCAGCTTGACTAGCGGTACTGAGCAGTTCTTC. Amino acid sequence: CASSLTSGTEQFF.

The V gene is TRBV29-1, the J gene TRBJ1-1; D possibly corresponds to TRBD1 (5 bases). There are 12 residues in the CDR3. The germline gives CDR1 SQVTM, CDR2 ANQGSEA. The V and J ends lost 6 bases and 5 bases respectively, with 13 bases between them. The DNA for the CDR3 is TGCAGCGTGGGGGGAGTCGGGACTGAAGCTTTCTTT. As protein: CSVGGVGTEAFF.

This clone was picked up many times. V is TRBV11-2 and J is TRBJ2-3; 14 bases are shared with TRBD2. This CDR3 contains 16 residues. Trimming removed 5 bases from V and 4 bases from J; junction bases left unmatched: 5. Germline CDR1 reads SGHAT; CDR2 reads FQNNGV. The CDR3 DNA follows: TGTGCCAGCAGCGACCGGACTAGCGGGAGGCCAGATACGCAGTATTTT. Residues: CASSDRTSGRPDTQYF.

This clone has only a few counts. This sequence joins TRBV7-2 and TRBJ1-2; D is uncertain. Per germline, CDR1 SGHTA and CDR2 FQGNSA. V was clipped by 3 bases and J by 4 bases, with 9 bases between them. This CDR3 has 13 amino acids. CDR3 loop: CASSLGSAYGYTF. CDR3 bases: TGTGCCAGCAGCTTGGGGTCAGCCTATGGCTACACCTTC.

V is TRBV25-1 and J is TRBJ1-1; D is uncertain. The V end lost 3 bases, the J end lost 0 bases, and 8 bases lay between the germline ends. The germline CDR1 and CDR2 sequences are MGHDK and SYGVNS. This CDR3 has 14 amino acids. The CDR3 DNA follows: TGTGCCAGCAGTGAGGTAGCTATGAACACTGAAGCTTTCTTT. It translates to CASSEVAMNTEAFF. The full variable domain, rest sourced from reference TRBV25-1 and TRBJ1-1, is EADIYQTPRYLVIGTGKKITLECSQTMGHDKMYWYQQDPGMELHLIHYSYGVNSTEKGDLSSESTVSRIRTEHFPLTLESARPSHTSQYLCASSEVAMNTEAFFGQGTRLTVV.

As concerns this clone: The identical CDR3 is also encoded by other nucleotide sequences in the sample. V and J are TRBV7-2 and TRBJ2-7; 7 positions agree with TRBD2. The CDR3 is 14 amino acids. The trim removed 1 base at V and 3 bases at J, leaving 3 bases unmatched. Germline V gene sequence: CDR1 SGHTA, CDR2 FQGNSA. CDR3 bases: TGTGCCAGCAGCTTAGGAGCGGGGATCTACGAGCAGTACTTC. Protein: CASSLGAGIYEQYF.

The rearrangement joins TRBV29-1 to TRBJ2-3, with D hard to call. CDR3 length equals 14 residues. Germline CDR1 and CDR2: SQVTM and ANQGSEA. Trimming left V 5 bases short and J 0 bases short, with 12 bases between. Here the CDR3 DNA reads TGCAGCGTTTGGACGGAGTTGAGCACAGATACGCAGTATTTT. It specifies CSVWTELSTDTQYF.

The chain uses TRBV18 and TRBJ2-5, with 9 bases that match TRBD2. Per germline, CDR1 KGHSH and CDR2 LQKENI. The length of the CDR3 is 14 residues. V lost 6 bases to trimming and J lost 1 base; unmatched junction nucleotides: 3. In nucleotides, the CDR3 is TGTGCCAGCTCGACTAGCGGTTTCCAAGAGACCCAGTACTTC. It encodes CASSTSGFQETQYF.

The chain recombines TRBV27 with TRBJ2-7, with 9 bases matching TRBD1. Germline CDR1 is MNHEY and CDR2 is SMNVEV (reference sequence). Trimming cost V 5 bases and J 0 bases; bases outside gene matches: 8. The CDR3 runs to 16 residues. CDR3: CASSPTGQGSSYEQYF. As DNA, the CDR3 is TGTGCCAGCAGTCCAACGGGACAGGGAAGCTCCTACGAGCAGTACTTC.

The gene calls are TRBV19 and TRBJ1-5, with a tentative D call TRBD1 (5 bases). The CDR3 has 17 amino acids. CDR1 and CDR2 from the germline V gene are LNHDA and SQIVND (reference sequence). V lost 3 bases and J 2 bases, leaving 17 bases between the germline ends. CDR3 in amino acids: CASSMGSAGFGNQPQHF. The CDR3 region has the DNA TGTGCCAGTAGTATGGGTTCGGCAGGGTTTGGCAATCAGCCCCAGCATTTT.

This chain links TRBV29-1 with TRBJ1-3, with D unclear. CDR1 and CDR2 from the germline V gene are SQVTM and ANQGSEA. Trimming took off 5 bases at V and 1 base at J, with 6 bases between the two ends. The CDR3 sequence is 12 residues long. For the CDR3, the DNA is TGCAGCGTTAAACTTTCTGGAAACACCATATATTTT. As protein: CSVKLSGNTIYF.

The rearrangement joins TRBV29-1 to TRBJ2-5, with a tentative D call TRBD1 (6 bases). Germline V CDR1 and CDR2: SQVTM, ANQGSEA. Trimming stripped 6 bases from V and 1 base from J, with 9 bases between. This CDR3 contains 12 residues. DNA for the CDR3: TGCAGCGTCCAGGGGTTCCAAGAGACCCAGTACTTC. Translated, it gives CSVQGFQETQYF.

This chain connects TRBV30 to TRBJ1-1; a possible D gene is TRBD1 (6 bases). V was shortened by 4 bases and J by 0 bases, with 9 bases between the two germline ends. Per the germline V gene, CDR1 is GTSNPN and CDR2 is SVGIG (reference sequence). This CDR3 has 13 residues. This CDR3 is CAWKTGLNTEAFF. DNA for the CDR3: TGTGCCTGGAAGACAGGCTTGAACACTGAAGCTTTCTTT.

The CDR3 nucleotides read TGTGCCAGTCGACGACGGGGGGTAAACAATGAGCAGTTCTTC. Translated: CASRRRGVNNEQFF. V usage is TRBV19 and J usage is TRBJ2-1; 7 nucleotides line up with TRBD2. The CDR3 is made up of 14 amino acids. The ends lost 8 bases at V and 5 bases at J; junction bases unmatched: 9. Germline V gene lookup returns CDR1 LNHDA and CDR2 SQIVND (reference sequence).

The rearrangement uses TRBV9 and TRBJ2-5, with a weak D call TRBD2 (5 bases). Judging by the DNA end, TRBJ2-7 fits better; the J call may be wrong. The germline V gene has CDR1 SGDLS and CDR2 YYNGEE. This CDR3 has 15 residues. CDR3: CASSVDPSQTYEQYF. In DNA, the CDR3 is TGTGCCAGCAGCGTAGATCCTAGCCAAACCTACGAGCAGTACTTC.

This chain connects TRBV7-2 to TRBJ2-7; 9 bases align to TRBD1. Per the germline V gene, CDR1 is SGHTA and CDR2 is FQGNSA. The CDR3 is made up of 15 amino acids. The J segment lost 4 bases and the V segment lost 4 bases, leaving 8 bases of the junction unmatched. In nucleotides, the CDR3 is TGTGCCAGCAGCTCCCACAGGGGGCCTTGGTACGAGCAGTACTTC. It codes for CASSSHRGPWYEQYF.

V is TRBV28 and J is TRBJ2-7, with TRBD1 identical over 9 bases. After removal of 10 bases from V and 0 bases from J, the junction contained 10 bases not matched to a gene. This CDR3 region has 15 residues. Per the germline V gene, CDR1 is MDHEN and CDR2 is SYDVKM. The CDR3 DNA reads TGTGCCACCACCAAGGGGACAGGGTTCTCCTACGAGCAGTACTTC. Protein product: CATTKGTGFSYEQYF.

The chain recombines TRBV4-3 with TRBJ2-3; D is possibly TRBD1 (5 bases). Looked up from germline, CDR1 is LGHNA and CDR2 is YSLEER. The V end was cut by 2 bases, the J end by 1 base, with 7 bases between. The CDR3 has 14 amino acids. The CDR3: CASSQSTGTDTQYF. Written as DNA, the CDR3 is TGCGCCAGCAGCCAATCGACAGGCACAGATACGCAGTATTTT.